This T cell receptor (beta chain) was captured in a study of T cell responses to AZD1222 COVID-19 vaccine. Study-wide findings and caveats: The span of vaccine-associated CD4 TCRs extended across spike, with dominance at 160-218 and 743-854. It was only after the peak T cell response that any repertoires were sampled. Most donors were white British and more were female, and clonal diversity was possibly underestimated. Only a handful of AZD1222 recipients, about six in all, had baseline seropositivity.

This clone was counted between two and nine times. What it binds is unknown. Only in-frame clones appear in the TCRdb table, and some are missing; sequencing was by immunoSEQ multiplex PCR. The sample has approximately 88,000 clones, 78% seen once; the top ten hold roughly 21%. The germline V gene encodes CDR1 LNHDA and CDR2 SQIVND (reference sequence). This CDR3 has 14 residues. Trimming took off 7 bases at V and 8 bases at J, with 17 bases between the two ends. The origin of this receptor is an adult in good health. Sequencing used peripheral blood, obtained on day 0 of AZD1222 vaccination. V usage is TRBV19 and J usage is TRBJ1-4, with D unclear. This chain's CDR3 is CASKSPQRSEKLFF. CDR3 in DNA: TGTGCCAGTAAGTCCCCACAAAGGAGCGAAAAACTGTTTTTT. The complete variable domain, with remaining parts taken from reference TRBV19 and TRBJ1-4, reads DGGITQSPKYLFRKEGQNVTLSCEQNLNHDAMYWYRQDPGQGLRLIYYSQIVNDFQKGDIAEGYSVSREKKESFPLTVTSAQKNPTAFYLCASKSPQRSEKLFFGSGTQLSVL.